The 3 T cell receptor beta chains listed next were all sequenced from one sample in a study of Graves' ophthalmopathy and Graves' hyperthyroidism. TCR beta CDR3 amplification used RNA transcripts. HTBI-primed RT-PCR formed the first round, and a multiplex PCR formed the second. TCRdb reprocessed the multiplex PCR reads with MiXCR, giving one entry per CDR3 protein. Found here are almost 750,000 distinct CDR3 sequences, roughly two fifths of them singletons; the top ten hold 44%. Sequenced sample: peripheral blood. The receptors come from an adult man with Graves' ophthalmopathy.

Points on this clonotype: A much more abundant neighbour one base away suggests this may be a read error. It is likely a read error, because the conserved phenylalanine at the end of the CDR3 is missing. The chain has TRBV10-3 and TRBJ2-2, with unresolved D. Germline V CDR1 and CDR2: ENHRY, SYGVKD. This CDR3 region has 12 residues. V shed 2 bases and J shed 5 bases, with 3 bases lying between them. CDR3: CAISEPTGELFI. In DNA form, the CDR3 reads TGTGCCATCAGTGAGCCGACCGGGGAGCTGTTTATT.

The CDR3 reads CASSPDRTTDTQYF. The CDR3 nucleotides are TGTGCCAGCAGTCCCGACAGAACGACAGATACGCAGTATTTT. The chain couples TRBV11-2 to TRBJ2-3; D might be TRBD1 (5 bases). Trimming took 6 bases from V and 3 from J, leaving 13 bases between them. The germline V gene encodes CDR1 SGHAT and CDR2 FQNNGV. This CDR3 has 14 residues.

J is TRBJ2-7 and V is TRBV10-3, with D tentatively TRBD1 or TRBD2 (5 bases each). The germline V gene encodes CDR1 ENHRY and CDR2 SYGVKD. The ends were cut back, 4 bases at V and 6 bases at J, with 37 bases in the middle. CDR3 length: 21 residues. This CDR3 reads CAISGRGVGVNKDPVFAEQYF. The CDR3 nucleotides are TGTGCCATCAGTGGCAGAGGGGTGGGCGTCAACAAGGACCCCGTGTTTGCCGAGCAGTACTTC.